What follows are 18 T cell receptor beta chains derived from one specimen sequenced in a study of technical replicates of blood from several donors. Measured with immunoSEQ multiplex PCR; TCRdb has only the in-frame clones, and not every one. The table shows approximately 50,000 clones, with approximately 95% occurring only once. Specimen: T cells isolated from PBMCs. These TCRs come from a human donor in good health.

The gene calls are TRBV19 and TRBJ2-3; 7 positions agree with TRBD1. Looked up from germline, CDR1 is LNHDA and CDR2 is SQIVND (reference sequence). The V segment lost 4 bases and the J segment 2 bases; nucleotides outside the gene matches: 21. This CDR3 has 20 amino acids. The CDR3 nucleotides read TGTGCCAGTAGTAACCAGAACAGGGGAGAACTAACCCTCGACACAGATACGCAGTATTTT. Amino acid sequence: CASSNQNRGELTLDTDTQYF.

This chain connects TRBV11-3 to TRBJ2-7, with D perhaps matching TRBD2 (5 bases). CDR1 and CDR2 (germline): SGHNT, YENEEA. V lost 3 bases and J 5 bases, leaving 11 bases between the germline ends. CDR3 length: 13 amino acids. The CDR3 DNA reads as TGTGCCAGCAGCTTTAGGTTCGGGGACGAGCAGTACTTC. Translated: CASSFRFGDEQYF.

The rearrangement joins TRBV7-6 to TRBJ2-7; D gene ambiguous. The CDR3 sequence is 15 residues long. CDR1 SGHVS and CDR2 FNYEAQ come from the germline V gene. V shed 0 bases and J shed 0 bases, with 9 bases lying between them. This chain's CDR3 is CASSLATTSSYEQYF. CDR3 nucleotides: TGTGCCAGCAGCTTAGCCACCACCAGCTCCTACGAGCAGTACTTC.

The chain joins TRBV7-8 to TRBJ1-4; D not certain. This CDR3 spans 12 amino acids. The V end was cut by 3 bases, the J end by 14 bases, with 13 bases between. Germline V gene lookup returns CDR1 SGHVS and CDR2 FQNEAQ. The CDR3 nucleotides read TGTGCCAGCAGCTTGGCAGACGGACTCCTGTTTTTT. It translates to CASSLADGLLFF.

The chain has TRBV7-2 and TRBJ2-3; unclear D gene. CDR3 length: 14 amino acids. Trimming removed 5 bases from V and 2 bases from J, with 11 bases in between. Germline lookup yields CDR1 SGHTA and CDR2 FQGNSA. CDR3 in amino acids: CASSPPPYTDTQYF. The CDR3 DNA sequence: TGTGCCAGCAGCCCCCCGCCCTACACAGATACGCAGTATTTT.

The V gene is TRBV27, the J gene TRBJ1-5, with unresolved D. The germline V gene encodes CDR1 MNHEY and CDR2 SMNVEV (reference sequence). Trimming left V 6 bases short and J 0 bases short, with 6 bases between. The CDR3 runs to 13 residues. CDR3 nucleotides: TGTGCCAGCAGCCCTTATAGCAATCAGCCCCAGCATTTT. Residues: CASSPYSNQPQHF.

The chain combines TRBV6-4 with TRBJ2-7; 7 bases are a match to TRBD1. Unmatched junction bases numbered 2, after V lost 3 bases and J lost 3 bases. Germline V gene data show CDR1 as MRHNA and CDR2 as SNTAGT. The CDR3 covers 13 residues. The CDR3 coding sequence is TGTGCCAGCAGTGATAGGGACAGCTACGAGCAGTACTTC. It yields the protein CASSDRDSYEQYF.

The J gene is TRBJ1-5, the V gene TRBV19; 11 bases map to TRBD1. This CDR3 spans 14 amino acids. The germline V gene has CDR1 LNHDA and CDR2 SQIVND (reference sequence). J gave up 3 bases and V 10 bases, and 5 bases lay outside the gene matches. CDR3 coding DNA: TGTGCCACAAAGGACAGGGGGCCCAATCAGCCCCAGCATTTT. Translated, it gives CATKDRGPNQPQHF. The full variable domain, in which reference TRBV19 and TRBJ1-5 provide the parts outside the CDR3, is DGGITQSPKYLFRKEGQNVTLSCEQNLNHDAMYWYRQDPGQGLRLIYYSQIVNDFQKGDIAEGYSVSREKKESFPLTVTSAQKNPTAFYLCATKDRGPNQPQHFGDGTRLSIL.

The chain recombines TRBV2 with TRBJ1-5; 9 bases line up with TRBD1. Unmatched junction bases numbered 8, after V lost 11 bases and J lost 6 bases. The CDR3 extends over 13 amino acids. Germline CDR1 SNHLY, CDR2 FYNNEI. This chain's CDR3 is CASQDRGFQPQHF. In DNA form, the CDR3 reads TGTGCCTCACAGGACAGGGGTTTTCAGCCCCAGCATTTT.

V and J are TRBV11-3 and TRBJ2-2; D might be TRBD2 (6 bases). Looked up from germline, CDR1 is SGHNT and CDR2 is YENEEA. The CDR3 has 15 amino acids. Trimming pared 0 bases from V and 6 bases from J, leaving 11 bases between. CDR3 sequence: CASSLDGLASGELFF. The CDR3 DNA reads TGTGCCAGCAGCTTAGACGGGCTAGCGTCCGGGGAGCTGTTTTTT.

The gene calls are TRBV18 and TRBJ2-5, with 7 bases matching TRBD1. The CDR3 spans 15 residues. Looked up from germline, CDR1 is KGHSH and CDR2 is LQKENI. V lost 0 bases, J lost 5 bases, and 6 bases stayed unmatched. The CDR3 nucleotides read TGTGCCAGCTCACCACCGCTAGCCAGGGGGGAGACCCAGTACTTC. This codes for CASSPPLARGETQYF. Drawing the rest from reference TRBV18 and TRBJ2-5, the complete variable domain is NAGVMQNPRHLVRRRGQEARLRCSPMKGHSHVYWYRQLPEEGLKFMVYLQKENIIDESGMPKERFSAEFPKEGPSILRIQQVVRGDSAAYFCASSPPLARGETQYFGPGTRLLVL.

The chain couples TRBV29-1 to TRBJ2-3; unclear D gene. The V gene's germline CDR1 is SQVTM and CDR2 ANQGSEA. The CDR3 has 13 residues. The V end lost 1 base, the J end lost 1 base, and 6 bases lay between the germline ends. The CDR3 reads CSVEGGGTDTQYF. For the CDR3, the DNA is TGCAGCGTTGAAGGCGGTGGCACAGATACGCAGTATTTT.

V usage is TRBV6-5 and J usage is TRBJ2-3; 8 bases are shared with TRBD1. V was clipped by 4 bases and J by 6 bases; unmatched bases: 3. The CDR3 is made up of 13 amino acids. Looked up from germline, CDR1 is MNHEY and CDR2 is SVGAGI. The CDR3 loop reads CASSSTGEDTQYF. Here the CDR3 DNA reads TGTGCCAGCAGTTCGACAGGGGAGGATACGCAGTATTTT.

V gene TRBV28 combines with J gene TRBJ1-5; D is unresolved. V shed 6 bases and J shed 0 bases, with 9 bases lying between them. CDR1 is MDHEN, CDR2 SYDVKM, per germline. This CDR3 region has 14 residues. The chain's CDR3 is CASSRDYSNQPQHF. CDR3 nucleotides: TGTGCCAGCAGCCGAGACTATAGCAATCAGCCCCAGCATTTT.

The chain couples TRBV12-5 to TRBJ1-1; the D gene is possibly TRBD1 (5 bases). Per the germline V gene, CDR1 is LGHNT and CDR2 is FRNRAP. CDR3 length: 10 residues. V lost 4 bases, J lost 11 bases, and 8 bases lay in between. Here the CDR3 DNA reads TGTGCTAGTGGTTCAGGGTACGCTTTCTTT. Its protein is CASGSGYAFF.

The chain joins TRBV4-1 to TRBJ2-7; 13 nucleotides agree with TRBD2. Unmatched junction bases numbered 9, after V lost 3 bases and J lost 7 bases. In germline, CDR1 is MGHRA, CDR2 YSYEKL. The CDR3 runs to 16 residues. The CDR3 region is CASSQAPGLAGVEQYF. For the CDR3, the DNA is TGCGCCAGCAGCCAGGCCCCCGGACTAGCGGGAGTTGAGCAGTACTTC.

This chain joins TRBV10-3 and TRBJ1-4; TRBD1 aligns across 10 bases. V was pared by 4 bases and J by 8 bases, with 7 bases of the junction left unmatched. The CDR3 consists of 15 residues. The germline V gene encodes CDR1 ENHRY and CDR2 SYGVKD. Here the CDR3 DNA reads TGTGCCATCAGTGCCTCCCGGGACAGGGGCGAAAAACTGTTTTTT. Its protein product is CAISASRDRGEKLFF.

The chain combines TRBV7-2 with TRBJ2-1, with D tentatively TRBD2 (5 bases). CDR1 is SGHTA and CDR2 is FQGNSA in the germline V gene. The CDR3 is 13 amino acids. Trimming pared 4 bases from V and 7 bases from J, leaving 11 bases between. The CDR3 coding sequence is TGTGCCAGCAGCTATTCACCGGGGAATGAGCAGTTCTTC. Its protein is CASSYSPGNEQFF.